These 24 T cell receptor beta chains were sequenced from one sample in a study of cytomegalovirus exposure and HLA in healthy donors. Researchers ran the PCR with 60 Vbeta and 13 Jbeta primers. The data were produced by immunoSEQ multiplex PCR, yet TCRdb's version contains in-frame clones alone and is incomplete. The sample includes 95,000 to 150,000 clones, 80% of them seen just once. The material sequenced was PBMCs. These receptors came from a female donor in good health and CMV-seropositive.

This clone was counted a single time. The genes are TRBV4-2 and TRBJ2-5; 9 nucleotides align to TRBD1. The germline CDR1 and CDR2 sequences are LGHNA and YNFKEQ. This CDR3 region has 15 residues. Germline trimming cut 7 bases from V and 5 bases from J; bases unmatched to any gene: 11. CDR3 coding DNA: TGTGCCAGCACCCTAAGCCCTGGACAGGGGGAGACCCAGTACTTC. It yields the protein CASTLSPGQGETQYF.

This clone rates as large. The rearrangement joins TRBV9 to TRBJ2-3, with a tentative D call TRBD2 (6 bases). The CDR3 length is 13 residues. CDR1 SGDLS and CDR2 YYNGEE come from the germline V gene. V dropped 7 bases and J dropped 3 bases, with 12 bases sitting between them. CDR3: CASGGVKTDTQYF. In nucleotides, the CDR3 is TGTGCCAGCGGAGGGGTAAAGACAGATACGCAGTATTTT.

This chain joins TRBV13 and TRBJ2-5; 10 positions match TRBD1. CDR3 size: 14 residues. CDR1 PRHDT and CDR2 FYEKMQ come from the germline V gene (reference sequence). J was trimmed by 5 bases and V by 5 bases; bases with no gene match: 5. The CDR3 DNA is TGTGCCAGCAGCGGACAGGGGGGAAGGGAGACCCAGTACTTC. Encoded protein: CASSGQGGRETQYF.

This clone appeared once. The junction departs from germline at one end; a sequencing error may be responsible. Other DNA sequences of this sample code for an identical CDR3. V and J are TRBV6-6 and TRBJ1-1, with 11 bases identical to TRBD1. The CDR3 runs 16 residues. Germline CDR1 reads MNHNY; CDR2 reads SVGAGI (reference sequence). CDR3 loop: CASSSGQGALNTEAFF. In DNA form, the CDR3 reads TGTGCCAGCAGTTCCGGACAGGGGGCCTTGAACACTGAGGCTTTCTTT.

The chain links TRBV18 to TRBJ2-2; 7 bases are a match to TRBD1. CDR1 KGHSH and CDR2 LQKENI come from the germline V gene. V was clipped by 2 bases and J by 6 bases; unmatched bases: 9. This CDR3 contains 16 residues. The CDR3 DNA follows: TGTGCCAGCTCACCATTCGACAGGGATCCGGCCGGGGAGCTGTTTTTT. It yields the protein CASSPFDRDPAGELFF.

V is TRBV2 and J is TRBJ2-3; D gene ambiguous. V lost 6 bases and J 3 bases, leaving 4 bases between the germline ends. Germline CDR1 SNHLY, CDR2 FYNNEI. The CDR3 covers 11 residues. CDR3 coding DNA: TGTGCCAGCAGCGTTACAGATACGCAGTATTTT. It encodes CASSVTDTQYF.

The CDR3 spells CASSQGQGYHEKLFF. Written as DNA, the CDR3 is TGTGCCAGCAGTCAAGGACAGGGCTATCATGAAAAACTGTTTTTT. The gene calls are TRBV27 and TRBJ1-4, with 8 bases aligning to TRBD1. This CDR3 region has 15 residues. CDR1 is MNHEY and CDR2 is SMNVEV in the germline V gene (reference sequence). V gave up 5 bases and J gave up 6 bases; unmatched junction bases: 8.

The CDR3: CASTPGDQETQYF. In DNA form, the CDR3 reads TGTGCCAGCACCCCGGGAGATCAAGAGACCCAGTACTTC. This rearrangement joins TRBV11-2 to TRBJ2-5; tentatively, D is TRBD2 (6 bases). Deletions cut 7 bases from V and 2 bases from J, with 11 bases between. Germline assignment: CDR1 SGHAT and CDR2 FQNNGV. This CDR3 spans 13 amino acids.

The chain combines TRBV27 with TRBJ2-7; 9 bases agree with TRBD1. The J segment lost 6 bases and the V segment lost 3 bases, leaving 6 bases of the junction unmatched. The CDR3 contains 14 residues. Germline V gene sequence: CDR1 MNHEY, CDR2 SMNVEV (reference sequence). DNA for the CDR3: TGTGCCAGCAGTTTCCAGGACAGGGGCTTCGAGCAGTACTTC. The encoded protein is CASSFQDRGFEQYF.

The chain carries TRBV12-5 and TRBJ2-3; 8 bases are a match to TRBD1. This CDR3 contains 14 residues. CDR1 and CDR2 from the germline V gene are LGHNT and FRNRAP. V dropped 7 bases and J dropped 4; count of bases not matched to a gene: 7. DNA for the CDR3: TGTGCTAGTGCCATGGACAGGGTAGCAGATACGCAGTATTTT. It specifies CASAMDRVADTQYF.

The chain couples TRBV4-1 to TRBJ1-1; a weak D match, TRBD1 (5 bases). The CDR3 is 14 amino acids. Germline V gene sequence: CDR1 MGHRA, CDR2 YSYEKL. Trimming left V 0 bases short and J 8 bases short, with 13 bases between. The CDR3 reads CASSQEQGYREAFF. The CDR3 coding sequence is TGCGCCAGCAGCCAAGAGCAGGGTTATCGGGAAGCTTTCTTT.

The chain links TRBV19 to TRBJ1-4, with D possibly being TRBD1 (5 bases). The CDR3 loop spans 14 amino acids. Germline V CDR1 and CDR2: LNHDA, SQIVND (reference sequence). V lost 3 bases and J 5 bases, leaving 10 bases between the germline ends. The CDR3 DNA sequence: TGTGCCAGTAGTATTGGGGCGGTGAATGAAAAACTGTTTTTT. This translates into CASSIGAVNEKLFF. Complete variable domain (other parts from reference TRBV19 and TRBJ1-4): DGGITQSPKYLFRKEGQNVTLSCEQNLNHDAMYWYRQDPGQGLRLIYYSQIVNDFQKGDIAEGYSVSREKKESFPLTVTSAQKNPTAFYLCASSIGAVNEKLFFGSGTQLSVL.

The chain couples TRBV7-2 to TRBJ1-6; 8 bases align to TRBD1. After removal of 2 bases from V and 9 bases from J, the junction contained 6 bases not matched to a gene. The length of the CDR3 is 15 residues. Looked up from germline, CDR1 is SGHTA and CDR2 is FQGNSA. The CDR3 nucleotides read TGTGCCAGCAGCTTAAGACAGGGGAAGAGTTCACCCCTCCACTTT. Protein: CASSLRQGKSSPLHF.

V and J are TRBV28 and TRBJ2-1; TRBD2 might be the D (5 bases). The V gene lost 2 bases and the J gene lost 7 bases, with 21 bases spanning the gap. Germline CDR1 and CDR2: MDHEN and SYDVKM. CDR3 size: 17 residues. The CDR3 loop reads CASSLTWRTAHPNEQFF. In DNA, the CDR3 is TGTGCCAGCAGTTTAACTTGGAGGACGGCGCATCCTAATGAGCAGTTCTTC.

The rearrangement links TRBV5-1 to TRBJ2-7, with a tentative D call TRBD2 (6 bases). V was clipped by 2 bases and J by 4 bases, with 16 bases between them. Germline-derived CDR1 and CDR2 are SGHRS and YFSETQ. This CDR3 is built from 15 residues. The CDR3 loop reads CASSFSGETYYEQYF. The CDR3 bases are TGCGCCAGCAGCTTTAGCGGCGAAACGTATTACGAGCAGTACTTC.

J is TRBJ2-5 and V is TRBV7-2; 8 bases align to TRBD1. The CDR3 length is 17 residues. Germline V gene sequence: CDR1 SGHTA, CDR2 FQGNSA. V trimming: 1 base; J trimming: 1 base; junction bases outside the gene matches: 8. CDR3 loop: CASSLGSATGVQETQYF. In nucleotides, the CDR3 is TGTGCCAGCAGCTTAGGCTCCGCGACAGGGGTCCAAGAGACCCAGTACTTC.

This clone turned up a few times. This rearrangement joins TRBV29-1 to TRBJ1-2; 8 positions agree with TRBD1. Germline loops: CDR1 SQVTM, CDR2 ANQGSEA. The length of the CDR3 is 13 residues. V lost 4 bases to trimming and J lost 4 bases; unmatched junction nucleotides: 5. CDR3 bases: TGCAGCGTTGGGCGCGACAGGGGCTATGGCTACACCTTC. Its translation is CSVGRDRGYGYTF.

DNA of the CDR3: TGTGCCAGCTCACCACCAGGGGGCTGGGGCTACACCTTC. This gives the protein CASSPPGGWGYTF. The rearrangement links TRBV18 to TRBJ1-2; 7 bases line up with TRBD1. The CDR3 is 13 residues long. Losses at the gene ends were 0 bases for V and 8 bases for J; bases not matched to a gene: 3. Germline lookup yields CDR1 KGHSH and CDR2 LQKENI.

This sequence joins TRBV19 and TRBJ2-7, with no clear D. CDR1 LNHDA and CDR2 SQIVND come from the germline V gene (reference sequence). CDR3 size: 15 residues. The V gene lost 5 bases and the J gene lost 2 bases, with 16 bases spanning the gap. The DNA for the CDR3 is TGTGCCAGTAGTCTTAATTCACTCCTCACCTACGAGCAGTACTTC. It is translated as CASSLNSLLTYEQYF. The whole variable domain, filled in from reference TRBV19 and TRBJ2-7, reads DGGITQSPKYLFRKEGQNVTLSCEQNLNHDAMYWYRQDPGQGLRLIYYSQIVNDFQKGDIAEGYSVSREKKESFPLTVTSAQKNPTAFYLCASSLNSLLTYEQYFGPGTRLTVT.

Only a few counts were recorded for this clone. This chain joins TRBV11-3 and TRBJ1-1, with D unclear. V shed 1 base and J shed 2 bases, with 8 bases lying between them. Germline V gene lookup returns CDR1 SGHNT and CDR2 YENEEA. This CDR3 has 14 amino acids. The CDR3 DNA is TGTGCCAGCAGCTTAGGGTACAGTAACACTGAAGCTTTCTTT. This translates into CASSLGYSNTEAFF.

V is TRBV10-3 and J is TRBJ1-1; D not resolved. The V and J ends lost 0 bases and 0 bases respectively, with 11 bases between them. Germline CDR1 and CDR2: ENHRY and SYGVKD. The CDR3 runs 16 residues. CDR3 loop: CAISESRSSMNTEAFF. In nucleotides, the CDR3 is TGTGCCATCAGTGAGTCGAGGTCGAGTATGAACACTGAAGCTTTCTTT.

The chain recombines TRBV19 with TRBJ2-2; no reliable D call. Germline CDR1 LNHDA, CDR2 SQIVND (reference sequence). CDR3 length equals 15 residues. V was shortened by 3 bases and J by 0 bases, with 8 bases between the two germline ends. The CDR3 loop is CASSITTANTGELFF. CDR3 DNA sequence: TGTGCCAGTAGTATTACTACCGCGAACACCGGGGAGCTGTTTTTT.

The chain joins TRBV11-2 to TRBJ1-2; no definite D call. The CDR3 length is 15 residues. The germline gives CDR1 SGHAT, CDR2 FQNNGV. V was trimmed by 5 bases and J by 0 bases, leaving 13 bases between them. CDR3 coding DNA: TGTGCCAGCAGCCTCACCTTACAAGCTAACTATGGCTACACCTTC. Residues: CASSLTLQANYGYTF.

This chain links TRBV7-2 with TRBJ2-6; no firm D call. Germline V gives CDR1 SGHTA, CDR2 FQGNSA. The CDR3 loop spans 14 amino acids. V was cut by 5 bases and J by 2 bases, with 7 bases left in between. This CDR3 reads CASSPLAGANVLTF. CDR3 in DNA: TGTGCCAGCAGCCCCTTAGCTGGGGCCAACGTCCTGACTTTC.